The source of this T cell receptor beta chain is a study of blood T cells in healthy people across ages. This clonotype has a handful of counts. Trimming pared 2 bases from V and 2 bases from J, leaving 13 bases between. Looked up from germline, CDR1 is MGHRA and CDR2 is YSYEKL. There are 16 residues in the CDR3. A second PCR of 7 to 11 cycles used a sample-barcoded 5' primer and a J-beta primer mix. Using its own MiXCR run on the 5' RACE reads, TCRdb lists one record per CDR3 protein. The sample lists 550,000 to 750,000 distinct CDR3 sequences; roughly 21% were seen once. The V and J genes are TRBV4-1 and TRBJ1-3; a possible D gene is TRBD1 (5 bases). The receptor comes from a man between 65 and 79 years old in good health. The sequencing sample was made of blood. CDR3 DNA: TGCGCCAGCAGCCAACCAACTCGGGGACCTGGAAACACCATATATTTT. Its translation: CASSQPTRGPGNTIYF.